This T cell receptor (beta chain) stems from a study of T cell changes during pregnancy in multiple sclerosis (dated by TCRdb to the late 2010s). About the study as a whole: In women with multiple sclerosis, the researchers looked at how the T cell repertoire shifted as pregnancy progressed.

The CDR3 goes from the cysteine to the phenylalanine over 15 residues. Here the CDR3 DNA is all that survives: 45 bases in frame from base 1. CDR1 SGHDT and CDR2 YYEEEE are derived from the germline V gene. The germline V end is reduced by 2 bases and the J end by 2 bases; junction bases left unmatched: 4. The library was prepared using the immunoSEQ multiplex PCR assay. TCRdb limited this immuneACCESS table to in-frame rearrangements with V and J called. A share of clones is missing; checked studies link under half to unresolved V genes, and the rest is unexplained. This sample comprises about 32,000 clones, roughly 89% of them detected only once. Jointly, the top ten make up roughly 5.1% of the sample. As concerns this clone: Its antigen is currently not known. There are no base qualities to consult, and no much larger clone falls within one base.

This TCR derives from a female donor with multiple sclerosis, enrolled in a pregnancy study. The rearrangement combines TRBV5-6 with TRBJ2-3; 8 central nucleotides agree with TRBD2. The source was CD8+ T cells from peripheral blood mononuclear cells, collected in the first trimester of pregnancy. At the DNA level, the sequence is TGTGCCAGCAGCTTACTAGCGGAAAACACAGATACGCAGTATTTT. This translates into CASSLLAENTDTQYF.